This T cell receptor beta chain was found in a study of shared clonotypes between healthy human individuals. General study points: Generation probability values for non-shared clonotypes were lower than those for clonotypes shared by all four donors.

The CDR3 has 15 amino acids. Trimming cost V 0 bases and J 2 bases, with 10 bases left between them. Germline V CDR1 and CDR2: MGHRA, YSYEKL. The protocol was immunoSEQ multiplex PCR, while the TCRdb copy is restricted to in-frame clones and leaves out a portion. Of some 2,000,000 clones in the sample, about 95% were seen once. Terminally differentiated effector memory CD45RA+ cells were excluded from the naive CD8 cells, which were CD45RO-negative and positively selected for CCR7. Details on this clone: What it binds is not known. This CDR3 is also generated by other DNA sequences in the sample.

The chain employs TRBV4-1 and TRBJ2-5; D possibly corresponds to TRBD2 (5 bases). The sequence was obtained from a young man in good health. Sequences were obtained from naive CD8+ T cells sorted from blood. The DNA of the CDR3 is TGCGCCAGCAGCCAAGATGAGGGAGATCAAGAGACCCAGTACTTC. As protein: CASSQDEGDQETQYF.